Listed below are T cell receptor beta chains from one sample, sequenced in a study of blood T cell repertoires in COVID-19. The assay was immunoSEQ multiplex PCR, and TCRdb's table has in-frame clones only and misses some. The sample shows about 73,000 clones, around 83% of them seen only once. Sequenced sample: peripheral blood. The origin of the receptors is a man aged 50 to 60 with active COVID-19. The CDR3 runs from the conserved cysteine through the conserved F or W. Each record gives: J gene, clone size, V gene, D gene, CDR3 protein, CDR3 DNA. The D gene is left open where the match is weak. Clone sizes are given selectively: once, few, many, or a class where the clone is expanded.

J: TRBJ2-3
size: -
V: TRBV7-2
D: TRBD2
CDR3: CASSPWTSSTDTQYF
DNA: TGTGCCAGCAGCCCCTGGACTAGTAGCACAGATACGCAGTATTTT

J: TRBJ2-1
size: -
V: TRBV19
D: -
CDR3: CASSIPGGRNEQFF
DNA: TGTGCCAGTAGTATCCCGGGGGGCCGCAATGAGCAGTTCTTC

J: TRBJ1-4
size: -
V: TRBV5-1
D: TRBD1
CDR3: CASTGGQGPEKLFF
DNA: TGCGCCAGCACGGGAGGACAGGGTCCTGAAAAACTGTTTTTT

J: TRBJ2-2
size: -
V: TRBV27
D: -
CDR3: CASSLAGIPPGELFF
DNA: TGTGCCAGCAGTTTAGCGGGAATCCCTCCCGGGGAGCTGTTTTTT

J: TRBJ2-3
size: -
V: TRBV5-8
D: -
CDR3: CASGLSAGTDTQYF
DNA: TGTGCCAGCGGCTTATCTGCGGGCACAGATACGCAGTATTTT

J: TRBJ2-7
size: few
V: TRBV28
D: TRBD2
CDR3: CASRAPGLAAYEQYF
DNA: TGTGCCAGCAGAGCCCCGGGACTAGCGGCCTACGAGCAGTACTTC

J: TRBJ2-4
size: -
V: TRBV19
D: -
CDR3: CASQDSRAKNIQYF
DNA: TGTGCCAGCCAGGACTCTCGGGCCAAAAACATTCAGTACTTC

J: TRBJ2-1
size: -
V: TRBV3-1/TRBV3-2
D: TRBD1
CDR3: CASSQFLGGLEYNEQFF
DNA: TGTGCCAGCAGCCAATTTTTAGGGGGCTTGGAATACAATGAGCAGTTCTTC

J: TRBJ1-2
size: -
V: TRBV12-5
D: -
CDR3: CASGPSGSAANYGYTF
DNA: TGTGCTAGTGGTCCCTCTGGGTCCGCGGCTAACTATGGCTACACCTTC

J: TRBJ1-2
size: -
V: TRBV27
D: -
CDR3: CASSSGGVTNYGYTF
DNA: TGTGCCAGCAGTTCCGGGGGGGTGACAAACTATGGCTACACCTTC

J: TRBJ2-3
size: -
V: TRBV27
D: -
CDR3: CASSFPGGTDTQYF
DNA: TGTGCCAGCAGTTTCCCAGGGGGCACAGATACGCAGTATTTT

J: TRBJ1-4
size: few
V: TRBV14
D: -
CDR3: CASSQRQEINEKLFF
DNA: TGTGCCAGCAGCCAGAGACAGGAGATTAATGAAAAACTGTTTTTT

J: TRBJ1-4
size: -
V: TRBV4-2
D: -
CDR3: CASSQVGQGNEKLFF
DNA: TGTGCCAGCAGCCAAGTCGGCCAGGGGAATGAAAAACTGTTTTTT

J: TRBJ2-1
size: once
V: TRBV3-1/TRBV3-2
D: -
CDR3: CASSPGRSSYNEQFF
DNA: TGTGCCAGCAGCCCTGGGAGGTCCTCCTACAATGAGCAGTTCTTC

J: TRBJ1-5
size: few
V: TRBV9
D: TRBD1
CDR3: CASSWGQGAVNQPQHF
DNA: TGTGCCAGCAGCTGGGGACAGGGGGCTGTAAATCAGCCCCAGCATTTT

J: TRBJ2-5
size: -
V: TRBV5-4
D: -
CDR3: CASSPDLGEGQETQYF
DNA: TGTGCCAGCAGCCCTGACTTGGGAGAGGGACAAGAGACCCAGTACTTC

J: TRBJ2-2
size: -
V: TRBV5-1
D: TRBD2
CDR3: CASSWGLARNTGELFF
DNA: TGCGCCAGCAGCTGGGGACTAGCGCGGAACACCGGGGAGCTGTTTTTT

J: TRBJ1-1
size: -
V: TRBV28
D: -
CDR3: CASSSPLFKRAFF
DNA: TGTGCCAGCAGTTCCCCGTTATTCAAGCGGGCTTTCTTT

J: TRBJ2-7
size: -
V: TRBV5-6
D: -
CDR3: CASSLLPTGYEQYF
DNA: TGTGCCAGCAGCTTGTTGCCGACGGGCTACGAGCAGTACTTC

J: TRBJ1-1
size: -
V: TRBV7-9
D: -
CDR3: CASSRQRSATEAFF
DNA: TGTGCCAGCAGCCGCCAGCGGTCGGCCACTGAAGCTTTCTTT

J: TRBJ2-1
size: -
V: TRBV27
D: -
CDR3: CASSIPGLLNEQFF
DNA: TGTGCCAGCAGTATACCGGGTCTTCTCAATGAGCAGTTCTTC

J: TRBJ2-3
size: -
V: TRBV28
D: -
CDR3: CASSLTVAVPRAQDTQYF
DNA: TGTGCCAGCAGTTTGACGGTAGCGGTCCCCAGGGCACAAGATACGCAGTATTTT

J: TRBJ2-7
size: few
V: TRBV11-1
D: -
CDR3: CASSPTDTTYEQYF
DNA: TGTGCCAGCAGCCCCACGGACACTACCTACGAGCAGTACTTC

J: TRBJ2-7
size: -
V: TRBV5-1
D: TRBD1
CDR3: CASSLRQGACPYEQYF
DNA: TGCGCCAGCAGCCTCAGACAGGGGGCATGTCCCTACGAGCAGTACTTC

J: TRBJ2-7
size: few
V: TRBV15
D: -
CDR3: CATARDLNTYEQYF
DNA: TGTGCCACCGCGCGGGACCTCAACACCTACGAGCAGTACTTC

J: TRBJ2-7
size: -
V: TRBV14
D: -
CDR3: CASSQGVQTGSYEQYF
DNA: TGTGCCAGCAGCCAAGGGGTTCAGACAGGCTCCTACGAGCAGTACTTC

J: TRBJ2-4
size: -
V: TRBV6-2/TRBV6-3
D: TRBD1
CDR3: CASSYDAGGRNIQYF
DNA: TGTGCCAGCAGTTATGACGCAGGGGGCCGAAACATTCAGTACTTC

J: TRBJ2-3
size: once
V: TRBV7-8
D: -
CDR3: CASSLVVGGPIDTQYF
DNA: TGTGCCAGCAGCTTAGTCGTGGGGGGGCCTATAGATACGCAGTATTTT

J: TRBJ2-1
size: -
V: TRBV19
D: TRBD2
CDR3: CASSSSGTRTNEQFF
DNA: TGTGCCAGTAGTTCCTCCGGGACTAGGACAAATGAGCAGTTCTTC

J: TRBJ2-5
size: -
V: TRBV5-1
D: -
CDR3: CASSLGTVRETQYF
DNA: TGCGCCAGCAGCTTGGGGACAGTCCGGGAGACCCAGTACTTC

J: TRBJ1-3
size: -
V: TRBV7-8
D: TRBD1
CDR3: CASSLLDREGGNTIYF
DNA: TGTGCCAGCAGCTTACTGGACAGGGAAGGGGGAAACACCATATATTTT

J: TRBJ2-7
size: -
V: TRBV6-1
D: -
CDR3: CASSEAPVSNEQYF
DNA: TGTGCCAGCAGTGAAGCCCCGGTGAGTAACGAGCAGTACTTC

J: TRBJ2-2
size: -
V: TRBV3-1/TRBV3-2
D: -
CDR3: CASSPRLGTLTGELFF
DNA: TGTGCCAGCAGCCCCCGCCTAGGAACCTTAACCGGGGAGCTGTTTTTT

J: TRBJ2-5
size: -
V: TRBV4-1
D: TRBD2
CDR3: CASSQVAGGQETQYF
DNA: TGCGCCAGCAGCCAAGTGGCGGGAGGCCAAGAGACCCAGTACTTC

J: TRBJ1-3
size: -
V: TRBV7-6
D: -
CDR3: CASSLEGGYGNTIYF
DNA: TGTGCCAGCAGCTTAGAGGGGGGGTATGGAAACACCATATATTTT

J: TRBJ1-1
size: once
V: TRBV5-4
D: -
CDR3: CASSGADTEAFF
DNA: TGTGCCAGCAGCGGCGCGGACACTGAAGCTTTCTTT

J: TRBJ1-1
size: -
V: TRBV5-6
D: TRBD1
CDR3: CASSLRDRATEAFF
DNA: TGTGCCAGCAGCTTAAGGGACAGGGCCACTGAAGCTTTCTTT

J: TRBJ2-3
size: -
V: TRBV7-9
D: -
CDR3: CASSYSGYSTDTQYF
DNA: TGTGCCAGCAGCTATTCAGGGTATAGCACAGATACGCAGTATTTT

J: TRBJ1-3
size: -
V: TRBV5-1
D: -
CDR3: CASSLATVNGNTIYF
DNA: TGCGCCAGCAGCTTGGCGACAGTAAATGGAAACACCATATATTTT

J: TRBJ2-7
size: -
V: TRBV3-1/TRBV3-2
D: -
CDR3: CASSQDLNYEQYF
DNA: TGTGCCAGCAGCCAAGACCTAAACTACGAGCAGTACTTC

J: TRBJ1-4
size: -
V: TRBV7-9
D: TRBD1
CDR3: CASSLGRQGAREKLFF
DNA: TGTGCCAGCAGCTTAGGTCGGCAGGGGGCGCGGGAAAAACTGTTTTTT

J: TRBJ2-2
size: -
V: TRBV5-1
D: TRBD1
CDR3: CASSLQGASGELFF
DNA: TGCGCCAGCAGCTTGCAGGGGGCCTCCGGGGAGCTGTTTTTT

J: TRBJ1-2
size: few
V: TRBV5-6
D: -
CDR3: CASIRQGNMGGYTF
DNA: TGTGCCAGCATACGCCAGGGTAATATGGGTGGCTACACCTTC

J: TRBJ2-1
size: -
V: TRBV3-1/TRBV3-2
D: TRBD1
CDR3: CASSVQGGEQFF
DNA: TGTGCCAGCAGCGTACAGGGGGGTGAGCAGTTCTTC